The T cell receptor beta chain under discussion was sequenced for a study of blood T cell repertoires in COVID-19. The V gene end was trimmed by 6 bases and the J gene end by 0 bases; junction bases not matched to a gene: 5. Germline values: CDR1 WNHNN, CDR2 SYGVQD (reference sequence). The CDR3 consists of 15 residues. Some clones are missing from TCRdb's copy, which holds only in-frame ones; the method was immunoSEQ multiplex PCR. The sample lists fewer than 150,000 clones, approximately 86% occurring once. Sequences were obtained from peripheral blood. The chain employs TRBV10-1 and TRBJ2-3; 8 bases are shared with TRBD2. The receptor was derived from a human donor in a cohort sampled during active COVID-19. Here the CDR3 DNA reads TGCGCCAGCAGCGTAGCGGGGTCTAGCACAGATACGCAGTATTTT. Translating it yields CASSVAGSSTDTQYF.